This T cell receptor (beta chain) stems from a study of T-cell memory formation after mild COVID-19. Overall study: Largely, the TCR clusters proved donor specific.

Broader study findings: That cross-reactive memory joined was suggested by some responding clones appearing in pre-infection memory. Day 15 to 85 contractors were CD4/CD8 balanced; later expanders leaned CD4+.

Germline loops: CDR1 LGHDT, CDR2 YNNKEL (reference sequence). Deletions cut 1 base from V and 7 bases from J, with 10 bases between. The CDR3 totals 13 residues. Constant-segment-primed 5'RACE gave TCR alpha and TCR beta cDNA libraries with sample barcodes and UMIs. TCRdb recomputed calls from the 5' RACE reads with MiXCR, one row per CDR3 protein. The repertoire holds hundreds of thousands of distinct CDR3 sequences, with 25% to 30% as singletons. On this clonotype: Its specificity is not known.

The chain couples TRBV3-1 to TRBJ1-2; D not certain. Material for sequencing was PBMCs or a T cell subset sorted from them (not recorded which). The TCR was taken from an adult woman who had mild COVID-19 (a few samples of this study predate the infection). Cell type and time point are not known. This CDR3 is CASSQGGGSGYTF. CDR3 sequence (DNA): TGTGCCAGCAGCCAAGGGGGTGGAAGTGGCTACACCTTC. The variable domain in full, completed from reference TRBV3-1 and TRBJ1-2, reads DTAVSQTPKYLVTQMGNDKSIKCEQNLGHDTMYWYKQDSKKFLKIMFSYNNKELIINETVPNRFSPKSPDKAHLNLHINSLELGDSAVYFCASSQGGGSGYTFGSGTRLTVV.